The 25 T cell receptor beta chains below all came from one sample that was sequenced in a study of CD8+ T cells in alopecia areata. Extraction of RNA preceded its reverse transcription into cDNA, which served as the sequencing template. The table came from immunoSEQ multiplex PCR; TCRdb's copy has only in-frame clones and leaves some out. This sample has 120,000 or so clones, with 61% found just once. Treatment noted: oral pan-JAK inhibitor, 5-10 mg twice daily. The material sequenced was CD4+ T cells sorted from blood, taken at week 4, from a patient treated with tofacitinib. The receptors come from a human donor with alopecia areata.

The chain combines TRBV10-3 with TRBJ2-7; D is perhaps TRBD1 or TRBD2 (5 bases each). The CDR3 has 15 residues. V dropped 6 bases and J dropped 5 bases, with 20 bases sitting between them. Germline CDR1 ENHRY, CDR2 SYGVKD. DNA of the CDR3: TGTGCCATCAGGCAGGCCGGGACCGGGAAAAACGAGCAGTACTTC. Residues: CAIRQAGTGKNEQYF.

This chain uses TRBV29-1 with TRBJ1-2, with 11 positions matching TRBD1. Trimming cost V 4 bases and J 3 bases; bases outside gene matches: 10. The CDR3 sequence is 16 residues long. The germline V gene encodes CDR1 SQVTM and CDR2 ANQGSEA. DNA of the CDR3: TGCAGCGTTGTCCCCGGGACAGGGGGGGCCTACTATGGCTACACCTTC. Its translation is CSVVPGTGGAYYGYTF.

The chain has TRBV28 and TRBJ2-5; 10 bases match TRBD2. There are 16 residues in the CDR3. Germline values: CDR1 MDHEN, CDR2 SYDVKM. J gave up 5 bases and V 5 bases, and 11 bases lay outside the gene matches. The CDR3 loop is CASSPWASGGRETQYF. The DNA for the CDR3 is TGTGCCAGCAGTCCATGGGCTAGCGGGGGCCGGGAGACCCAGTACTTC.

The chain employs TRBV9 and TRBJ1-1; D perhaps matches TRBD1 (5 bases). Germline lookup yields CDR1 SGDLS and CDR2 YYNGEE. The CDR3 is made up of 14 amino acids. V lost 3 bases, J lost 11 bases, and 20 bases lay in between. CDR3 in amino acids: CASSAGTALGLAFF. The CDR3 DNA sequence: TGTGCCAGCAGCGCCGGGACCGCGTTGGGTTTGGCTTTCTTT.

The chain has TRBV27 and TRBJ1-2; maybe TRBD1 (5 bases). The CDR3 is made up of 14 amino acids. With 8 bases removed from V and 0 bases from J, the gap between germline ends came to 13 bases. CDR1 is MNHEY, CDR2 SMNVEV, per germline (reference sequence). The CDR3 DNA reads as TGTGCCAGCTCCGGGGGTGCAGCTAACTATGGCTACACCTTC. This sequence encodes CASSGGAANYGYTF.

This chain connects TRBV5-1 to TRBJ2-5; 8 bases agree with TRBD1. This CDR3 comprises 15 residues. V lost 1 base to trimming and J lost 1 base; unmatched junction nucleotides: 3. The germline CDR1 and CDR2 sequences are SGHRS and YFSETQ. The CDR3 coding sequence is TGCGCCAGCAGCTTGTCAGGGGGCGTCCAAGAGACCCAGTACTTC. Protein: CASSLSGGVQETQYF.

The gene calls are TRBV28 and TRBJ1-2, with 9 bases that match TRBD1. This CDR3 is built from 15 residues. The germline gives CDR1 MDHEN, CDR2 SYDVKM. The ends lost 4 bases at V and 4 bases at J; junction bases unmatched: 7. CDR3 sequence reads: CASSSGTGYSYGYTF. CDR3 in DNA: TGTGCCAGCAGTTCGGGGACAGGGTATAGCTATGGCTACACCTTC.

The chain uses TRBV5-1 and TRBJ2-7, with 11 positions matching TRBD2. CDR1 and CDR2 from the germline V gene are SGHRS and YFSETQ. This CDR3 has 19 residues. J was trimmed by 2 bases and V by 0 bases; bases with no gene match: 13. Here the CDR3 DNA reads TGCGCCAGCAGCTTGGATTGGGGACTAGCGGCCACTCCTCCCTACGAGCAGTACTTC. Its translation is CASSLDWGLAATPPYEQYF.

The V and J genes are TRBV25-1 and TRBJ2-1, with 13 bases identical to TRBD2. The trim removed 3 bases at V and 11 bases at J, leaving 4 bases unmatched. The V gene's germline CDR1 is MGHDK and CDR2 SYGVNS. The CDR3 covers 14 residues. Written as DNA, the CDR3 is TGTGCCAGCAGTGAGGGACTAGCGGGGTCCCAGCAGTTCTTC. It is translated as CASSEGLAGSQQFF.

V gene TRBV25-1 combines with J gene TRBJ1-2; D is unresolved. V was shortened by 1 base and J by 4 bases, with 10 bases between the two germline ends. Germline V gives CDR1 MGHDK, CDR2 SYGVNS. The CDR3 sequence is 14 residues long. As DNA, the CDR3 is TGTGCCAGCAGTGAATTCGGACGGTCCTATGGCTACACCTTC. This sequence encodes CASSEFGRSYGYTF.

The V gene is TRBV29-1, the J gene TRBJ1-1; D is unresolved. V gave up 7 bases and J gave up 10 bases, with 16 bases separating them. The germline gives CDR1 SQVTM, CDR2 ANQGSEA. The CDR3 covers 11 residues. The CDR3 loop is CSGWPEEGAFF. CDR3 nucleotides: TGCAGCGGGTGGCCGGAAGAGGGAGCTTTCTTT. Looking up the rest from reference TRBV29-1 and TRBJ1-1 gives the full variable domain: SAVISQKPSRDICQRGTSLTIQCQVDSQVTMMFWYRQQPGQSLTLIATANQGSEATYESGFVIDKFPISRPNLTFSTLTVSNMSPEDSSIYLCSGWPEEGAFFGQGTRLTVV.

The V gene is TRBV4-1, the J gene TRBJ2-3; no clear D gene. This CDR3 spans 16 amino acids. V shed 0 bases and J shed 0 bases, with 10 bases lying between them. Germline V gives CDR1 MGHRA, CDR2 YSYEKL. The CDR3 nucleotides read TGCGCCAGCAGCCAAGAGTCAGGCCGAAGCACAGATACGCAGTATTTT. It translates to CASSQESGRSTDTQYF.

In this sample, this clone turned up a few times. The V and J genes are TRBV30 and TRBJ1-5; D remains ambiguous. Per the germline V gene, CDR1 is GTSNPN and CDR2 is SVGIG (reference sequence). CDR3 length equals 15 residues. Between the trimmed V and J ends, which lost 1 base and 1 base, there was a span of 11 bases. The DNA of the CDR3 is TGTGCCTGGAGTGAAGCGGGAGCAAGCAATCAGCCCCAGCATTTT. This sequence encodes CAWSEAGASNQPQHF. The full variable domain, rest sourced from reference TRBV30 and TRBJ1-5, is SQTIHQWPATLVQPVGSPLSLECTVEGTSNPNLYWYRQAAGRGLQLLFYSVGIGQISSEVPQNLSASRPQDRQFILSSKKLLLSDSGFYLCAWSEAGASNQPQHFGDGTRLSIL.

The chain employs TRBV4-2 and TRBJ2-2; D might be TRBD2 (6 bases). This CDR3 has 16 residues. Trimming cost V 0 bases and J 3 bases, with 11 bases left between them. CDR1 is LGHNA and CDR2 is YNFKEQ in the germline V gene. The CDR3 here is CASSQDRASDTGELFF. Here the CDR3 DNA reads TGTGCCAGCAGCCAAGATCGGGCTAGCGACACCGGGGAGCTGTTTTTT.

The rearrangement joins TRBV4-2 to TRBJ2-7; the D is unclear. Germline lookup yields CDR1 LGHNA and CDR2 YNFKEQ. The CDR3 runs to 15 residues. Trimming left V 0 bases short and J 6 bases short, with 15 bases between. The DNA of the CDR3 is TGTGCCAGCAGCCAAGAGGTCATAGTGTCAAGCGAGCAGTACTTC. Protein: CASSQEVIVSSEQYF.

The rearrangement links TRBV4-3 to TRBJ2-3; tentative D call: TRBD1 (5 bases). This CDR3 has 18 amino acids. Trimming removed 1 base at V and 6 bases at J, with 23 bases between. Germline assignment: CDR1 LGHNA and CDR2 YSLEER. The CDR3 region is CASSQVAPKGASRDTQYF. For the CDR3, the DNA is TGCGCCAGCAGCCAAGTCGCCCCGAAAGGGGCGTCACGGGATACGCAGTATTTT.

The CDR3 nucleotides read TGTGCCAGCAGCGTATCTGGCAGGAGAGTCCAAGAGACCCAGTACTTC. Translation: CASSVSGRRVQETQYF. The V call is TRBV9, the J call TRBJ2-5; D is unresolved. Trimming took 1 base from V and 1 from J, leaving 14 bases between them. CDR1 and CDR2 from the germline V gene are SGDLS and YYNGEE. CDR3 size: 16 residues.

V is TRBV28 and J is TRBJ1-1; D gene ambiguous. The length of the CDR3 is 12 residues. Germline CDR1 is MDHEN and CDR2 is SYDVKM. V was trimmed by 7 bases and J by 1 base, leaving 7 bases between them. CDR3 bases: TGTGCCAGCACCGAAGGGAACACTGAAGCTTTCTTT. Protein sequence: CASTEGNTEAFF.

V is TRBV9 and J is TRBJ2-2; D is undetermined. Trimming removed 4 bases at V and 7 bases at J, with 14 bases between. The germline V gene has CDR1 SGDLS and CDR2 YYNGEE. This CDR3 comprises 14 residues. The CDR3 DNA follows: TGTGCCAGCAGCCTTATGGACGGACGCGGGGAGCTGTTTTTT. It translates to CASSLMDGRGELFF.

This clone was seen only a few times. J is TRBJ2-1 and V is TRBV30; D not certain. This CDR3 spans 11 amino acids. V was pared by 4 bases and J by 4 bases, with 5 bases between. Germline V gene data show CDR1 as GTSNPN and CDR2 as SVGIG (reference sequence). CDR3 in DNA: TGTGCCTGGACTGGGTACAATGAGCAGTTCTTC. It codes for CAWTGYNEQFF.

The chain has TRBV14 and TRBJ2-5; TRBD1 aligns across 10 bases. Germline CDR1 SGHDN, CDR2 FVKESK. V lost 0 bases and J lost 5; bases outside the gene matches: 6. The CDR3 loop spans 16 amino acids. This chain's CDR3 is CASSQDPTGGVETQYF. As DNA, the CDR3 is TGTGCCAGCAGCCAAGACCCGACAGGGGGCGTTGAGACCCAGTACTTC.

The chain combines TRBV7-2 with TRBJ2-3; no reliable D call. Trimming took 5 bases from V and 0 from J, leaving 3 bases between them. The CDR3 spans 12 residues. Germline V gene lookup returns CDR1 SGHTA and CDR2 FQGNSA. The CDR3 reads CASSPSTDTQYF. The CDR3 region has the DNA TGTGCCAGCAGCCCTAGCACAGATACGCAGTATTTT. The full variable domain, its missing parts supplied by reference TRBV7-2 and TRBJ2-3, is GAGVSQSPSNKVTEKGKDVELRCDPISGHTALYWYRQSLGQGLEFLIYFQGNSAPDKSGLPSDRFSAERTGGSVSTLTIQRTQQEDSAVYLCASSPSTDTQYFGPGTRLTVL.

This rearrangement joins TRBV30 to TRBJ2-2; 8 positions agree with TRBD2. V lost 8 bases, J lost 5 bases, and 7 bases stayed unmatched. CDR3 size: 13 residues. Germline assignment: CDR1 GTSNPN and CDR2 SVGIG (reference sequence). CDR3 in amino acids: CAQVERGTGELFF. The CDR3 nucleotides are TGTGCCCAAGTGGAGCGGGGGACCGGGGAGCTGTTTTTT.

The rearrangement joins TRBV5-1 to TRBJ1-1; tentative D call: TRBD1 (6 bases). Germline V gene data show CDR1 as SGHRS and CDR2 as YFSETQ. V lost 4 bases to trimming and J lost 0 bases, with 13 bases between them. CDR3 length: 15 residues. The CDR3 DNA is TGCGCCAGCAGCCCCCGGTGGGACATGAACACTGAAGCTTTCTTT. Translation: CASSPRWDMNTEAFF.

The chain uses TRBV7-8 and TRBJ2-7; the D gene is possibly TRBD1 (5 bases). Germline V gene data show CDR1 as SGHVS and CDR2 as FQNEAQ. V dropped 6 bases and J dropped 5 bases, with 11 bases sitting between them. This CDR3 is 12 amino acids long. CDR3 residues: CASSARVHEQYF. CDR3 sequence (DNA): TGTGCCAGCAGTGCCAGGGTCCACGAGCAGTACTTC.